The 8 T cell receptor beta chains listed next were all sequenced from one sample in a study of read filtering for tumor transcriptome and immune sequencing. This library used roughly 0.4 ug RNA and molecular barcoded adaptors spanning alpha/delta and beta/gamma chains. TCRdb reprocessed the reads with MiXCR, giving one entry per CDR3 protein. The table has 93,000 or so distinct CDR3 sequences, 20% to 25% seen once. Sample: a population of CD138-negative cells sorted from bone marrow. The source of these receptors is a donor aged 40 or over with multiple myeloma.

This clonotype is medium-sized within its sample. The V call is TRBV14, the J call TRBJ2-1; no clear D. The V gene's germline CDR1 is SGHDN and CDR2 FVKESK. The CDR3 extends over 15 amino acids. Trimming took 1 base from V and 2 from J, leaving 9 bases between them. CDR3 coding DNA: TGTGCCAGCAGCCAAGCCCAGAGACCCTACAATGAGCAGTTCTTC. It yields the protein CASSQAQRPYNEQFF.

The chain joins TRBV9 to TRBJ2-5; D is uncertain. Trimming left V 0 bases short and J 7 bases short, with 10 bases between. The CDR3 covers 13 residues. CDR1 SGDLS and CDR2 YYNGEE come from the germline V gene. CDR3 coding DNA: TGTGCCAGCAGCGTAGAAGGTAGCACGACCCAGTACTTC. Its protein is CASSVEGSTTQYF.

Worth noting for this clonotype: This could be a read error, since a much larger clone is one nucleotide away. Likely a read error: the CDR3 ends without its conserved phenylalanine or tryptophan. Because the CDR3's place on the DNA is in doubt, the DNA is left out and the CDR3 is given as listed by TCRdb. The chain carries TRBV30 and TRBJ1-2; the table names TRBD1, a call not compared with the DNA. The germline gives CDR1 GTSNPN, CDR2 SVGIG (reference sequence). A total of 11 residues make up the CDR3, ends included. CDR3 in amino acids: CAWTVGGQTYL.

This chain links TRBV2 with TRBJ2-2, with D perhaps TRBD2 (6 bases). V shed 3 bases and J shed 6 bases, with 8 bases lying between them. Germline lookup yields CDR1 SNHLY and CDR2 FYNNEI. The CDR3 extends over 13 amino acids. The CDR3 region is CASSEREAGELFF. The CDR3 DNA sequence: TGTGCCAGCAGTGAGAGGGAGGCCGGGGAGCTGTTTTTT.

This clonotype turned up a few times. The chain joins TRBV5-1 to TRBJ1-5; tentatively, D is TRBD1 (6 bases). V dropped 4 bases and J dropped 5 bases, with 10 bases sitting between them. CDR3 length: 13 residues. CDR1 and CDR2 (germline): SGHRS, YFSETQ. The CDR3 reads CASSVQGDQPQHF. CDR3 nucleotides: TGCGCCAGCAGCGTACAGGGAGATCAGCCCCAGCATTTT.

In this sample, this clonotype turned up many times. CDR3 residues: CASSRTAGGTDEQFF. Here the CDR3 DNA reads TGTGCCAGCAGTCGCACAGCGGGGGGCACGGATGAGCAGTTCTTC. The chain combines TRBV2 with TRBJ2-1, with 9 bases identical to TRBD2. The germline CDR1 and CDR2 sequences are SNHLY and FYNNEI. Trimming removed 5 bases from V and 8 bases from J; junction bases left unmatched: 10. The CDR3 loop spans 15 amino acids.

The chain couples TRBV6-2 or TRBV6-3 to TRBJ2-7; D remains ambiguous. Germline values: CDR1 MNHEY, CDR2 SVGEGT. The CDR3 is 11 residues long. Trimming took off 6 bases at V and 7 bases at J, with 10 bases between the two ends. The CDR3 spells CASSPFEEQYF. CDR3 sequence (DNA): TGTGCCAGCAGCCCATTTGAGGAGCAGTACTTC.

This clonotype has more than one count but fewer than ten. This chain links TRBV19 with TRBJ2-1; no clear D gene. The CDR3 totals 14 residues. Trimming left V 7 bases short and J 10 bases short, with 20 bases between. Per the germline V gene, CDR1 is LNHDA and CDR2 is SQIVND (reference sequence). The CDR3 DNA reads as TGTGCCAGTACCATATCAGCCACTCTAAAAGAGCAGTTCTTC. Its protein is CASTISATLKEQFF. Together with reference TRBV19 and TRBJ2-1, the CDR3 gives the full variable domain: DGGITQSPKYLFRKEGQNVTLSCEQNLNHDAMYWYRQDPGQGLRLIYYSQIVNDFQKGDIAEGYSVSREKKESFPLTVTSAQKNPTAFYLCASTISATLKEQFFGPGTRLTVL.